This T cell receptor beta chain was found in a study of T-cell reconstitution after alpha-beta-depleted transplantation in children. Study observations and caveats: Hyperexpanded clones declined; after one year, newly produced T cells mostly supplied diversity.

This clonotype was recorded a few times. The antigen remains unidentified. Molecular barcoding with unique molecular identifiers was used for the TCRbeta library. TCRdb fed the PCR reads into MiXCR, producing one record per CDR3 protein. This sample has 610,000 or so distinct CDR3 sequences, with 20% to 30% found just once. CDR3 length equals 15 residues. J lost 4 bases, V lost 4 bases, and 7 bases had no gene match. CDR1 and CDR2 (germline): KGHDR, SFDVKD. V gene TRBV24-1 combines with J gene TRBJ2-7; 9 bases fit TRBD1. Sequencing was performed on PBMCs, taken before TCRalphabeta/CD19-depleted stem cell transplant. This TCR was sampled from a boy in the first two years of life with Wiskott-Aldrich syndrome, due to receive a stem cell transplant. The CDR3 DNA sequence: TGTGCCACCAGTGACCCGGGACAGGGCCGTTACGAGCAGTACTTC. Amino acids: CATSDPGQGRYEQYF.